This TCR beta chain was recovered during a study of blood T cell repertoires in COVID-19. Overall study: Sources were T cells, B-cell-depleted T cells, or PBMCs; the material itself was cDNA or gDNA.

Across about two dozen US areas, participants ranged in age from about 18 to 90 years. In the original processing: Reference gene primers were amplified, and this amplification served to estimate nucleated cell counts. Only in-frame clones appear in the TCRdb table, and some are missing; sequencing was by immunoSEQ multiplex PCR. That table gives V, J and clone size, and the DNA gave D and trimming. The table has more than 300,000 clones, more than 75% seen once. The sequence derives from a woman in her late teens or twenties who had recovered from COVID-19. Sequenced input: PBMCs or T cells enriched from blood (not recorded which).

CDR3 sequence: CASSSRQGWYEQYF. The CDR3 DNA is TGCGCCAGCAGCTCGCGACAGGGATGGTACGAGCAGTACTTC. The chain carries TRBV5-1 and TRBJ2-7; 7 positions match TRBD1. This CDR3 comprises 14 residues. J was trimmed by 4 bases and V by 3 bases; bases with no gene match: 7. Per germline, CDR1 SGHRS and CDR2 YFSETQ.